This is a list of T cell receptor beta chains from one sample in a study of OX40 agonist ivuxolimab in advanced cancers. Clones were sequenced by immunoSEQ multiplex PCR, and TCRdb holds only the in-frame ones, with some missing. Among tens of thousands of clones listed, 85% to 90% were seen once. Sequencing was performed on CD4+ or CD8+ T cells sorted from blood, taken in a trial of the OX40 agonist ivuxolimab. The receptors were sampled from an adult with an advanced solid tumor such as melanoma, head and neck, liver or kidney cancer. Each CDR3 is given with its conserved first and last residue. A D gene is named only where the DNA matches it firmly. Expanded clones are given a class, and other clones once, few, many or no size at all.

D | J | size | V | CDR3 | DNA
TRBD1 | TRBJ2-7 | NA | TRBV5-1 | CASSLTGAPYEQYF | TGCGCCAGCAGCTTGACAGGGGCCCCCTACGAGCAGTACTTC
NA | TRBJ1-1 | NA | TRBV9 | CASGLGGDTEAFF | TGTGCCAGCGGACTAGGGGGGGACACTGAAGCTTTCTTT
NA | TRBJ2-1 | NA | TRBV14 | CASSQPGTRHEQFF | TGTGCCAGCAGCCAACCCGGAACCCGACATGAGCAGTTCTTC
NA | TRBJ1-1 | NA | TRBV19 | CASSLGQLEAFF | TGTGCCAGTAGCCTCGGACAGTTAGAAGCTTTCTTT
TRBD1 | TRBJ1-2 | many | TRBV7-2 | CASSPGQGEGYTF | TGTGCCAGCAGTCCAGGACAGGGGGAGGGCTACACCTTC
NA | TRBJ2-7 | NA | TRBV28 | CASSFPEQTYEQYF | TGTGCCAGCAGTTTCCCTGAACAAACCTACGAGCAGTACTTC
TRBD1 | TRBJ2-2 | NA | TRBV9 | CASSVAQGASGELFF | TGTGCCAGCAGCGTAGCCCAGGGGGCGAGCGGGGAGCTGTTTTTT
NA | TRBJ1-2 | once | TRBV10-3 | CAISESVGGGGYGYTF | TGTGCCATCAGTGAGTCGGTCGGGGGTGGAGGATATGGCTACACCTTC
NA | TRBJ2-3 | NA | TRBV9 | CASSERLVTDTQYF | TGTGCCAGCAGCGAAAGACTAGTGACAGATACGCAGTATTTT
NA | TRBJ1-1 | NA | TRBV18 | CASSLQGNTEAFF | TGTGCCAGCTCTCTACAGGGAAACACTGAAGCTTTCTTT
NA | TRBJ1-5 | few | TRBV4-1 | CASSQAGQNQPQHF | TGCGCCAGCAGCCAAGCCGGCCAGAATCAGCCCCAGCATTTT
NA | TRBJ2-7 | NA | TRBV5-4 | CASSPSKGPYEQYF | TGTGCCAGCAGCCCCTCGAAGGGCCCCTACGAGCAGTACTTC
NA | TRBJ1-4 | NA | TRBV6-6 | CASSDGSWNEKLFF | TGTGCCAGCAGCGACGGATCCTGGAATGAAAAACTGTTTTTT
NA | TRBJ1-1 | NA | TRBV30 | CAWSRVGTEAFF | TGTGCCTGGAGTAGGGTAGGAACTGAAGCTTTCTTT
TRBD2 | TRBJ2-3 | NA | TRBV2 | CASRDIAGGLTDTQYF | TGTGCCAGCAGGGATATAGCGGGAGGTTTGACAGATACGCAGTATTTT
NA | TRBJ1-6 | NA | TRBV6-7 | CASSYSSREGVLDNSPLHF | TGTGCCAGCAGTTACTCGAGCCGGGAGGGGGTACTTGATAATTCACCCCTCCACTTT
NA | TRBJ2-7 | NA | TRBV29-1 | CSAWGRGHEQYF | TGCAGCGCCTGGGGACGCGGACACGAGCAGTACTTC
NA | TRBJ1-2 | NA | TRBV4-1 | CASSQGGGRAYGYTF | TGCGCCAGCAGCCAAGGGGGGGGGCGCGCCTATGGCTACACCTTC
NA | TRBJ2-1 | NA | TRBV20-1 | CSARDYNEQFF | TGCAGTGCTAGAGACTACAATGAGCAGTTCTTC
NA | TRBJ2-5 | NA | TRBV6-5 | CASSYNQQETQYF | TGTGCCAGCAGTTACAATCAGCAAGAGACCCAGTACTTC
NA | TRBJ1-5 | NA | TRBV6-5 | CASSYGINQPQHF | TGTGCCAGCAGTTACGGAATTAATCAGCCCCAGCATTTT
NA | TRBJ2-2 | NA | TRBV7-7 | CASSPTINTGELFF | TGTGCTAGCAGCCCCACAATTAACACCGGGGAGCTGTTTTTT
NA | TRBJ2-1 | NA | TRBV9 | CASTPTSSYNEQFF | TGTGCCAGCACCCCGACGAGCTCCTACAATGAGCAGTTCTTC
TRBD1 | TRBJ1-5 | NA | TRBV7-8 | CASSLIQGDQPQHF | TGTGCCAGCAGCTTAATTCAGGGGGATCAGCCCCAGCATTTT
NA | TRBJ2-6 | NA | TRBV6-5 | CASSRSSGANVLTF | TGTGCCAGCAGCCGGTCCTCTGGGGCCAACGTCCTGACTTTC
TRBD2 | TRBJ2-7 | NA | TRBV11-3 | CASSQGLEYEQYF | TGTGCCAGCAGCCAGGGACTAGAATACGAGCAGTACTTC
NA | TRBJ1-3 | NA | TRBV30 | CAWSTGNGNTIYF | TGTGCCTGGAGTACAGGGAATGGAAACACCATATATTTT
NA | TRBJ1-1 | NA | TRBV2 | CASSGGPTMNTEAFF | TGTGCCAGCAGTGGGGGGCCTACCATGAACACTGAAGCTTTCTTT
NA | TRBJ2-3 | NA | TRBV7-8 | CASSPRRRPTDTQYF | TGTGCCAGCAGCCCCCGACGTCGCCCCACAGATACGCAGTATTTT
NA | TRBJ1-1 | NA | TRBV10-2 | CARDASGTLNTEAFF | TGCGCCAGGGATGCTAGTGGGACACTGAACACTGAAGCTTTCTTT
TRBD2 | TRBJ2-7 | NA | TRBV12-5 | CASGLSTSGSYEQYF | TGTGCTAGTGGTTTGTCCACTAGCGGGAGCTACGAGCAGTACTTC
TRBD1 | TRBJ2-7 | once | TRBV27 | CASSLGTGPYEQYF | TGTGCCAGCAGTTTGGGGACAGGGCCCTACGAGCAGTACTTC
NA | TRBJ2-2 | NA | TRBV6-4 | CASSEASTGELFF | TGTGCCAGCAGTGAGGCTAGCACCGGGGAGCTGTTTTTT
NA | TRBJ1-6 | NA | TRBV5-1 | CASSLGQNNSPLHF | TGCGCCAGCAGCTTGGGACAGAATAATTCACCCCTCCACTTT
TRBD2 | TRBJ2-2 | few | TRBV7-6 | CASSPRLAAGELFF | TGTGCCAGCAGCCCTCGACTAGCTGCCGGGGAGCTGTTTTTT
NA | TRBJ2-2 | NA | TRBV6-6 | CASSHQGGTGELFF | TGTGCCAGCAGCCACCAGGGTGGCACCGGGGAGCTGTTTTTT
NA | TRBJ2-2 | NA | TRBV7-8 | CASSLIAGNTGELFF | TGTGCCAGCAGCTTAATCGCAGGGAACACCGGGGAGCTGTTTTTT
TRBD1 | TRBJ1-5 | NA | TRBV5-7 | CASSLGLTGGCRNQPQHF | TGTGCCAGCAGCTTGGGCCTTACAGGGGGCTGCCGCAATCAGCCCCAGCATTTT
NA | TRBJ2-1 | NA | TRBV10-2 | CASSEALNEQFF | TGCGCCAGCAGTGAGGCCCTCAATGAGCAGTTCTTC
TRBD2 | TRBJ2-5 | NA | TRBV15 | CATSTLGGGGETQYF | TGTGCCACCAGCACCCTCGGCGGGGGTGGTGAGACCCAGTACTTC
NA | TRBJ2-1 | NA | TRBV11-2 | CASSFLDNYNEQFF | TGTGCCAGCAGCTTCTTGGACAACTACAATGAGCAGTTCTTC
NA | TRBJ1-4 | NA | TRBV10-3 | CAISEIAGLGEKLFF | TGTGCCATCAGTGAGATTGCGGGGCTCGGAGAAAAACTGTTTTTT
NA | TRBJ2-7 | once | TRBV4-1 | CASSQGPSYEQYF | TGCGCCAGCAGCCAGGGACCTTCCTACGAGCAGTACTTC
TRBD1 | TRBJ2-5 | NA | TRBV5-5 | CASSFGTAKETQYF | TGTGCCAGCAGCTTCGGGACAGCCAAAGAGACCCAGTACTTC
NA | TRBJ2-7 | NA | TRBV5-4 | CASSPGTQPYEQYF | TGTGCCAGCAGCCCCGGGACGCAGCCTTACGAGCAGTACTTC
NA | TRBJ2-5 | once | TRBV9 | CASSVVAAKGTQYF | TGTGCCAGCAGCGTAGTTGCGGCGAAGGGGACCCAGTACTTC